The 18 T cell receptor beta chains below were found in one sample sequenced in a study of blood T cell repertoires in COVID-19. Produced via immunoSEQ multiplex PCR; TCRdb's table is partial and in-frame only. In the table there are fewer than 250,000 clones, around 86% of which are singletons. The material sequenced was peripheral blood. These receptor sequences come from a man in his fifties or sixties with acute or convalescent COVID-19.

The rearrangement joins TRBV6-2 or TRBV6-3 to TRBJ2-7; TRBD1 matches at 7 bases. The CDR3 has 15 amino acids. Trimming cost V 4 bases and J 4 bases; bases outside gene matches: 10. Germline lookup yields CDR1 MNHEY and CDR2 SVGEGT. CDR3 sequence reads: CASSLRGREVYEQYF. For the CDR3, the DNA is TGTGCCAGCAGTTTAAGGGGGCGCGAAGTATACGAGCAGTACTTC.

CDR3 nucleotide sequence: TGTGCCAGTAGTAGTGGGACAGGGCCCCAAGAGACCCAGTACTTC. Amino acid sequence: CASSSGTGPQETQYF. The chain joins TRBV19 to TRBJ2-5, with 9 bases aligning to TRBD1. CDR3 length equals 15 residues. With V trimmed by 4 bases and J by 1 base, 4 bases remained unmatched. Germline V CDR1 and CDR2: LNHDA, SQIVND (reference sequence).

This clone was recorded once. The V gene is TRBV5-1, the J gene TRBJ2-1; TRBD2 aligns across 8 bases. The trim removed 0 bases at V and 5 bases at J, leaving 13 bases unmatched. CDR3 length equals 18 residues. Germline lookup yields CDR1 SGHRS and CDR2 YFSETQ. The CDR3 protein is CASSLDRRATSANNEQFF. The CDR3 DNA sequence: TGCGCCAGCAGCTTGGACCGGAGGGCGACTAGCGCTAACAATGAGCAGTTCTTC.

This clone was seen only a few times. V is TRBV19 and J is TRBJ2-7; D is unresolved. Trimming left V 7 bases short and J 0 bases short, with 13 bases between. Per germline, CDR1 LNHDA and CDR2 SQIVND (reference sequence). The CDR3 spans 14 residues. CDR3 sequence: CASTASLGSYEQYF. CDR3 DNA: TGTGCCAGTACTGCAAGCCTCGGCTCCTACGAGCAGTACTTC.

The chain has TRBV18 and TRBJ1-4, with 9 bases that match TRBD1. Germline values: CDR1 KGHSH, CDR2 LQKENI. With 5 bases clipped from V and 5 bases from J, the junction kept 3 bases outside the gene matches. The CDR3 is 14 residues long. The CDR3 is CASSRTGANEKLFF. CDR3 bases: TGTGCCAGCTCAAGGACAGGGGCGAATGAAAAACTGTTTTTT.

The chain recombines TRBV20-1 with TRBJ1-1, with unresolved D. The germline gives CDR1 DFQATT, CDR2 SNEGSKA (reference sequence). Trimming took 8 bases from V and 5 from J, leaving 12 bases between them. This CDR3 has 11 amino acids. The CDR3 reads CSPAVETEAFF. The CDR3, as DNA: TGCAGTCCGGCGGTGGAAACTGAAGCTTTCTTT.

The chain carries TRBV5-4 and TRBJ2-7; 7 bases map to TRBD1. CDR1 is SGHNT, CDR2 YYREEE, per germline (reference sequence). There are 14 residues in the CDR3. V was pared by 0 bases and J by 2 bases, with 2 bases of the junction left unmatched. The CDR3 sequence is CASSLEGATYEQYF. The CDR3 nucleotides are TGTGCCAGCAGCTTGGAGGGGGCCACCTACGAGCAGTACTTC.

The CDR3 nucleotides read TGTGCCAGCAGTTTATCGATGGGACTAGCGGCTTACAATGAGCAGTTCTTC. It specifies CASSLSMGLAAYNEQFF. The chain recombines TRBV27 with TRBJ2-1; 11 bases align to TRBD2. Trimming took 0 bases from V and 4 from J; bases not matched to a gene: 5. This CDR3 spans 17 amino acids. The germline V gene encodes CDR1 MNHEY and CDR2 SMNVEV (reference sequence).

The chain is built from TRBV7-8 and TRBJ2-1, with a tentative D call TRBD2 (6 bases). This CDR3 contains 14 residues. V lost 5 bases and J lost 6, with 14 bases in between. Germline V CDR1 and CDR2: SGHVS, FQNEAQ. Here the CDR3 reads CASSGGTTGNEQFF. The CDR3 DNA reads as TGTGCCAGCAGCGGCGGGACCACGGGCAATGAGCAGTTCTTC.

The chain has TRBV7-9 and TRBJ1-4; 8 positions agree with TRBD1. The germline gives CDR1 SEHNR, CDR2 FQNEAQ (reference sequence). The length of the CDR3 is 14 residues. V gave up 2 bases and J gave up 8 bases; unmatched junction bases: 4. CDR3 amino acids: CASSLQGAKEKLFF. The CDR3 DNA follows: TGTGCCAGCAGCTTACAGGGGGCAAAGGAAAAACTGTTTTTT.

The chain is built from TRBV4-1 and TRBJ1-5; 7 bases are a match to TRBD1. V gave up 0 bases and J gave up 7 bases; unmatched junction bases: 6. Germline V gene data show CDR1 as MGHRA and CDR2 as YSYEKL. The CDR3 is 15 amino acids. CDR3 sequence (DNA): TGCGCCAGCAGCCAAGATCGGCCAGGGGGGCAGCCCCAGCATTTT. Encoded protein: CASSQDRPGGQPQHF.

The chain recombines TRBV5-1 with TRBJ1-6; 7 positions match TRBD1. The germline gives CDR1 SGHRS, CDR2 YFSETQ. V lost 3 bases and J lost 10; bases outside the gene matches: 13. The CDR3 runs 16 residues. CDR3 in DNA: TGCGCCAGCAGCTCAGACAGGGAAGTCCTGATATCACCCCTCCACTTT. Its protein product is CASSSDREVLISPLHF.

The J gene is TRBJ2-5, the V gene TRBV20-1; 7 nucleotides agree with TRBD2. Germline CDR1 reads DFQATT; CDR2 reads SNEGSKA (reference sequence). The V gene end was trimmed by 3 bases and the J gene end by 2 bases; junction bases not matched to a gene: 3. The CDR3 is 13 amino acids. This CDR3 reads CSASGGGQETQYF. CDR3 DNA sequence: TGCAGTGCTAGTGGCGGGGGTCAAGAGACCCAGTACTTC.

This clone appeared once. J is TRBJ2-7 and V is TRBV9; 7 nucleotides agree with TRBD2. CDR3 length equals 11 residues. V trimming: 7 bases; J trimming: 2 bases; junction bases outside the gene matches: 0. Per the germline V gene, CDR1 is SGDLS and CDR2 is YYNGEE. Here the CDR3 reads CASGLAYEQYF. Written as DNA, the CDR3 is TGTGCCAGCGGACTAGCCTACGAGCAGTACTTC. Complete variable domain (other parts from reference TRBV9 and TRBJ2-7): DSGVTQTPKHLITATGQRVTLRCSPRSGDLSVYWYQQSLDQGLQFLIQYYNGEERAKGNILERFSAQQFPDLHSELNLSSLELGDSALYFCASGLAYEQYFGPGTRLTVT.

CDR3 sequence: CSVMRETQYF. CDR3 bases: TGCAGCGTAATGAGGGAGACCCAGTACTTC. The V and J genes are TRBV29-1 and TRBJ2-5; unclear D gene. The CDR3 sequence is 10 residues long. Trimming stripped 6 bases from V and 5 bases from J, with 7 bases between. Germline CDR1 is SQVTM and CDR2 is ANQGSEA.

V and J are TRBV5-6 and TRBJ1-2, with TRBD1 matching over 7 bases. CDR3 length: 14 amino acids. Looked up from germline, CDR1 is SGHDT and CDR2 is YYEEEE. Trimming cost V 3 bases and J 4 bases; bases outside gene matches: 6. The CDR3 spells CASSSTGFSYGYTF. CDR3 sequence (DNA): TGTGCCAGCAGCTCGACAGGGTTCAGCTATGGCTACACCTTC.

This chain connects TRBV11-2 to TRBJ2-2, with TRBD2 matching over 8 bases. V shed 1 base, J shed 7 bases, and the junction held 5 bases outside the gene matches. CDR3 length: 15 amino acids. The germline gives CDR1 SGHAT, CDR2 FQNNGV. The CDR3 DNA sequence: TGTGCCAGCAGCTTAGTGGGGCTAGCGGGCGGGGAGCTGTTTTTT. It yields the protein CASSLVGLAGGELFF.

The chain links TRBV4-3 to TRBJ2-3; 9 bases line up with TRBD2. Germline V gives CDR1 LGHNA, CDR2 YSLEER. The length of the CDR3 is 17 residues. J gave up 2 bases and V 0 bases, and 6 bases lay outside the gene matches. In DNA, the CDR3 is TGCGCCAGCAGCCAAGATCGGCGGGGGGGCCTCACAGATACGCAGTATTTT. It is translated as CASSQDRRGGLTDTQYF.